This TCR beta chain appears in the sequencing data of a study of T cells after yellow fever vaccination. Study as a whole: Libraries from low-cell-number fractions were prepared with the SMART-Seq v4 Ultra Low Input RNA kit.

CDR1 is MNHEY, CDR2 SMNVEV, per germline (reference sequence). This CDR3 has 14 residues. V was clipped by 2 bases and J by 2 bases, with 10 bases between them. From the 5' RACE reads, TCRdb called clonotypes with MiXCR, one entry per CDR3 protein. The sample records about 85,000 distinct CDR3 sequences, 10% to 15% being singletons. Study-wide points: Clones from primary vaccination mostly reappeared after the booster (96% CD4, just over 85% CD8).

The clonotype comes from a man younger than 35 who received the YFV17D yellow fever vaccine. V and J are TRBV27 and TRBJ2-7; possibly TRBD1 or TRBD2 for D (5 bases each). The starting material was CD8+ T cells not binding an NS4B(214-222) dextramer, sorted from PBMCs, obtained roughly 20 days after the first yellow fever vaccination. CDR3 bases: TGTGCCAGCAGTTTAGGGGGACGGCCCTACGAGCAGTACTTC. It encodes CASSLGGRPYEQYF.